This is a list of T cell receptor beta chains from one sample in a study of T cell responses to AZD1222 COVID-19 vaccine. Measured with immunoSEQ multiplex PCR; TCRdb has only the in-frame clones, and not every one. Here the sample spans 100,000 to 120,000 clones, about 81% being singletons. Sequences were derived from peripheral blood, sampled on day 0 of AZD1222 vaccination. The receptors were gathered from an adult in good health. The CDR3 runs from the conserved cysteine through the conserved F or W. Each record gives: clone size, D gene, J gene, V gene, CDR3 DNA, CDR3 protein. The D gene is left open where the match is weak. Clone size appears in some rows only: once, few, many, or a class for an expanded clone.

>once|-|TRBJ1-6|TRBV19
TGTGCCACCCAAACGGGAGGGAATTCACCCCTCCACTTT
CATQTGGNSPLHF
>-|TRBD1|TRBJ2-2|TRBV5-5
TGTGCCAGCAGCCCGGGACAGGGGATCGGGGAGCTGTTTTTT
CASSPGQGIGELFF
>-|-|TRBJ1-3|TRBV6-2/TRBV6-3
TGTGCCAGCAGTTACGGGACTTACTCTGGAAACACCATATATTTT
CASSYGTYSGNTIYF
>-|TRBD1|TRBJ2-1|TRBV10-3
TGTGCCATCAAAGGACAGGGCCGTAATGAGTACAATGAGCAGTTCTTC
CAIKGQGRNEYNEQFF
>-|TRBD1|TRBJ1-2|TRBV30
TGTGCCTTACACCCGGGACAGCTTTCTCCCCGTTTAGTTCGAAACTATGGCTACACCTTC
CALHPGQLSPRLVRNYGYTF
>-|TRBD1|TRBJ1-5|TRBV28
TGTGCCAGCAGTTCTGGGACAGCGTCTCAGCCCCAGCATTTT
CASSSGTASQPQHF
>-|-|TRBJ1-3|TRBV9
TGTGCCAGCAGCGCCCTGGACGCCATCTCTGGAAACACCATATATTTT
CASSALDAISGNTIYF
>-|TRBD1|TRBJ1-1|TRBV6-2/TRBV6-3
TGTGCCAGCAGTTTTGGGACAGCCCTTGATGCTTTCTTT
CASSFGTALDAFF
>-|-|TRBJ1-2|TRBV29-1
TGCAGCGTCTCCCCCCAGGGGCCCAACTATGGCTACACCTTC
CSVSPQGPNYGYTF
>-|-|TRBJ1-2|TRBV19
TGTGCCAGTAATTCGGCAGGGCCTAGCTATGGCTACACCTTC
CASNSAGPSYGYTF
>-|-|TRBJ1-1|TRBV10-3
TGTGCCATCAGTGAGTCGGGGGGGCTCACTGAAGCTTTCTTT
CAISESGGLTEAFF
>-|TRBD1|TRBJ2-5|TRBV6-5
TGTGCCAGCAGCACAGGGGGCTGGGAGACCCAGTACTTC
CASSTGGWETQYF
>-|-|TRBJ2-2|TRBV5-4
TGTGCCAGCAGCTCCCAGGGGCCCGGGGAGCTGTTTTTT
CASSSQGPGELFF
>-|-|TRBJ1-3|TRBV18
TGTGCCAGCTCACCAGGTTTCGGCTCTCTGGGAAACACCATATATTTT
CASSPGFGSLGNTIYF
>-|TRBD1|TRBJ1-3|TRBV28
TGTGCCAGTACAGGGGAAGAAACTGGAAACACCATATATTTT
CASTGEETGNTIYF
>-|-|TRBJ2-2|TRBV14
TGTGCCAGTCGGACGGCGCCTACCGGGGAGCTGTTTTTT
CASRTAPTGELFF
>-|-|TRBJ2-2|TRBV7-6
TGTGCCAGCAGCTTAGGATCGAGCGGAATCACCGGGGAGCTGTTTTTT
CASSLGSSGITGELFF
>-|-|TRBJ1-2|TRBV4-3
TGCGCCAGCAGCCATGTGGCCAGGGAAGGCTACACCTTC
CASSHVAREGYTF
>-|-|TRBJ2-1|TRBV9
TGTGCCAGCAGCGAGGGGAAAGAGCAGTTCTTC
CASSEGKEQFF
>-|TRBD2|TRBJ2-1|TRBV5-1
TGCGCCAGCAGACGGGACTATAACTCCTACAATGAGCAGTTCTTC
CASRRDYNSYNEQFF
>-|-|TRBJ1-5|TRBV5-1
TGCGCCAGCAGCTCCCGGGACGAAACAAATCAGCCCCAGCATTTT
CASSSRDETNQPQHF
>few|-|TRBJ1-1|TRBV6-5
TGTGCCAGCAGTTACAGCTTCGACAGGTCGCCCAAAGCTTTCTTT
CASSYSFDRSPKAFF
>-|-|TRBJ2-3|TRBV19
TGTGCCAGTAGGTCTCGAGGAGGCACAGATACGCAGTATTTT
CASRSRGGTDTQYF
>-|-|TRBJ1-1|TRBV2
TGTGCCAGCAGTGAGATATCGGGATCTCGGACTGAAGCTTTCTTT
CASSEISGSRTEAFF
>-|-|TRBJ1-5|TRBV12-3/TRBV12-4
TGTGCCAGCAGTTTGTGGAATCAGCCCCAGCATTTT
CASSLWNQPQHF
>-|-|TRBJ1-1|TRBV29-1
TGCAGCGTTGTGTTCCAGGGGACTGAAGCTTTCTTT
CSVVFQGTEAFF
>-|-|TRBJ1-1|TRBV27
TGTGCCAGCAGTTTATTCGGGACGGGGAACACTGAAGCTTTCTTT
CASSLFGTGNTEAFF
>-|TRBD2|TRBJ2-3|TRBV9
TGTGCCAGCAGCGTAGTGAGTCTAGCGGGGGGCTCAGGAACAGATACGCAGTATTTT
CASSVVSLAGGSGTDTQYF
>-|-|TRBJ2-5|TRBV7-6
TGTGCCAGCAGCTTAAGTCCTGCGGGGGCCCCCTCCCGGACCCAGTACTTC
CASSLSPAGAPSRTQYF
>-|-|TRBJ2-7|TRBV30
TGTGCCTGGGCCCATCAGGGCCACTACGAGCAGTACTTC
CAWAHQGHYEQYF
>-|TRBD2|TRBJ2-3|TRBV5-1
TGCGCCAGCAGCTTGCTCGGACTAGGGAAGTATTTT
CASSLLGLGKYF
>once|-|TRBJ1-1|TRBV7-8
TGTGCCAGCCTCCCACAGGGACAATTAAACACTGAAGCTTTCTTT
CASLPQGQLNTEAFF
>-|-|TRBJ2-3|TRBV11-2
TGTGCCAGCAGCTCTCAGTGGGGGGAAACAGATACGCAGTATTTT
CASSSQWGETDTQYF
>-|TRBD1|TRBJ1-2|TRBV5-4
TGTGCCAGCAGCTCCCGGAGCCAGGGGGTGGGTGGCTACACCTTC
CASSSRSQGVGGYTF
>-|-|TRBJ2-2|TRBV11-2
TGTGCCAGCAGCTTAGTTCAGCAGACGAACACCGGGGAGCTGTTTTTT
CASSLVQQTNTGELFF
>-|TRBD1|TRBJ1-2|TRBV18
TGTGCCAGCTCACCACGGACAGGGGCCTTTGGCTACACCTTC
CASSPRTGAFGYTF
>-|TRBD1|TRBJ1-4|TRBV5-1
TGCGCCAGCAGCTCGGGACAGGGAAATGAAAAACTGTTTTTT
CASSSGQGNEKLFF
>once|TRBD1|TRBJ1-3|TRBV30
TGTGCCTGGACGGGACAGGGGGTCAACACCATATATTTT
CAWTGQGVNTIYF
>-|-|TRBJ2-7|TRBV5-4
TGTGCCAGCAGCTTGATGGTCGGTCCCTACGAGCAGTACTTC
CASSLMVGPYEQYF
>-|-|TRBJ2-1|TRBV21-1
TGTGCCAGCAGCAAAGGGCGGGTCGGAGACGACAATGAGCAGTTCTTC
CASSKGRVGDDNEQFF
>-|TRBD2|TRBJ2-2|TRBV9
TGTGCCAGCAGCCTCAGCCCGCTAGCGGGAGAAGCTTCTACCGGGGAGCTGTTTTTT
CASSLSPLAGEASTGELFF
>-|TRBD2|TRBJ2-7|TRBV7-2
TGTGCCAGCAGCTTAGGAGCGGGAGGAAACTACGAGCAGTACTTC
CASSLGAGGNYEQYF